This TCR beta chain was identified during a study of control samples from healthy donors and cancer patients. Germline assignment: CDR1 LNHDA and CDR2 SQIVND (reference sequence). V lost 6 bases and J lost 1, with 16 bases in between. The CDR3 totals 16 residues. Clones were sequenced by immunoSEQ multiplex PCR, and TCRdb holds only the in-frame ones, with some missing. The sample yields some 100,000 clones, roughly 92% seen once. The chain recombines TRBV19 with TRBJ1-5; D unresolved. Sample: blood. The receptor's source is a human donor in good health. The donor label of this sample is uncertain. In DNA, the CDR3 is TGTGCCAGTAGGTATGGGTCAACGGGGAGCAATCAGCCCCAGCATTTT. The encoded protein is CASRYGSTGSNQPQHF.